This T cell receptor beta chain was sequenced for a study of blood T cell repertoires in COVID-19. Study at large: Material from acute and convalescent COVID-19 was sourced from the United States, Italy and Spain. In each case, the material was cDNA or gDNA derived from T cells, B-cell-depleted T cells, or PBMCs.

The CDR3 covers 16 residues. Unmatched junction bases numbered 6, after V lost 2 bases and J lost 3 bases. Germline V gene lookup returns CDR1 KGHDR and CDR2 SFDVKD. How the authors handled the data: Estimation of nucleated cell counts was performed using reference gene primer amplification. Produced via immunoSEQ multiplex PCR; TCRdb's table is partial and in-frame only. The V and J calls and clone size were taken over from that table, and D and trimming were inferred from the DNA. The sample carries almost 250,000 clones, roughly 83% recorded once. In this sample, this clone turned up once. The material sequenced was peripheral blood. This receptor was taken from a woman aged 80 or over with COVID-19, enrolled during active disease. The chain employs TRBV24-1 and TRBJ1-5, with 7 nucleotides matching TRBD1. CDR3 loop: CATSDSRGTDNQPQHF. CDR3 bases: TGTGCCACCAGTGATTCGCGCGGGACAGACAATCAGCCCCAGCATTTT.